Following are 3 T cell receptor beta chains from one sample sequenced in a study of blood T cell repertoires in COVID-19. The assay was immunoSEQ multiplex PCR, and TCRdb's table has in-frame clones only and misses some. The sample includes more than 75,000 clones, about 84% of them seen just once. What was sequenced was peripheral blood. The source of these receptors is a human donor in a cohort sampled during active COVID-19.

The rearrangement joins TRBV6-5 to TRBJ2-1; 10 positions agree with TRBD2. From germline, CDR1 is MNHEY and CDR2 SVGAGI. This CDR3 is 15 amino acids long. V dropped 7 bases and J dropped 3; count of bases not matched to a gene: 6. The CDR3 coding sequence is TGTGCCAGCACTATTAGCGGGGGGCGCTACAATGAGCAGTTCTTC. Protein product: CASTISGGRYNEQFF.

This clone was seen just once. The chain employs TRBV6-5 and TRBJ1-2; possible D gene TRBD1, 6 bases. The CDR3 has 13 amino acids. The germline CDR1 and CDR2 sequences are MNHEY and SVGAGI. The germline V and J ends were trimmed by 2 bases and 4 bases, with 8 bases remaining between them. CDR3 residues: CASSYTGIYGYTF. The CDR3 nucleotides are TGTGCCAGCAGTTACACAGGGATCTATGGCTACACCTTC.

The chain employs TRBV12-3 or TRBV12-4 and TRBJ1-1; D unresolved. Trimming pared 7 bases from V and 3 bases from J, leaving 12 bases between. This CDR3 is 13 amino acids long. Written as DNA, the CDR3 is TGTGCCAGCATCCGCTCCCCGGACACTGAAGCTTTCTTT. Protein: CASIRSPDTEAFF.